This is a list of T cell receptor beta chains from one sample in a study of T cells after yellow fever vaccination. TCRdb reprocessed the 5' RACE reads via MiXCR and lists one record per CDR3 protein. The sample consists of hundreds of thousands of distinct CDR3 sequences, more than 8.5% of them appearing once. The source was PBMCs, collected on the day of the first yellow fever vaccination. The receptors here all came from a man aged 18 to 29 who received the YFV17D yellow fever vaccine. Both conserved end residues are part of each CDR3. D genes are given only for firm matches. Not every row has a clone size; where given, it reads once, few, many or a size class.

d_call | j_call | cdr3_length | clone_size | v_call | cdr3_nt | cdr3_aa
- | TRBJ1-1 | 12 | many | TRBV29-1 | TGCAGCGTTGGGAAAATGAACACTGAAGCTTTCTTT | CSVGKMNTEAFF
- | TRBJ2-1 | 12 | few | TRBV5-5 | TGTGCCAGCAGCTTGGCGGTCTATGAGCAGTTCTTC | CASSLAVYEQFF
- | TRBJ1-2 | 14 | few | TRBV7-9 | TGTGCCAGCAGCTTAGCAGGGCAGGGTAGCGGCTACACCTTC | CASSLAGQGSGYTF
- | TRBJ2-3 | 14 | - | TRBV5-4 | TGTGCCAGCAGCTCCCGGACTACTATCGAAACGCAGTATTTT | CASSSRTTIETQYF
- | TRBJ1-5 | 17 | many | TRBV4-2 | TGTGCCAGCAGCCAAGTAGGGGAGGGTTCTCGGAATCAGCCCCAGCATTTT | CASSQVGEGSRNQPQHF
- | TRBJ2-5 | 13 | - | TRBV5-1 | TGCGCCAGCAGCTTGGACACCCCGGAGACCCAGTACTTC | CASSLDTPETQYF
- | TRBJ2-7 | 14 | few | TRBV9 | TGTGCCAGCAGCGTAGGTGGGTCAACCTACGAGCAGTACTTC | CASSVGGSTYEQYF
TRBD2 | TRBJ2-5 | 15 | many | TRBV10-3 | TGTGCCATCAGTGAACGGACTAGCGGGGAAGAGACCCAGTACTTC | CAISERTSGEETQYF
TRBD2 | TRBJ2-7 | 16 | - | TRBV4-1 | TGCGCCAGCAGCCAAGGTTTAACGCGGGGGGTCGGCGAGCAGTACTTC | CASSQGLTRGVGEQYF
- | TRBJ2-3 | 14 | - | TRBV6-2/TRBV6-3 | TGTGCCAGCAGGGAACTAGAACTGTCGGATACGCAGTATTTT | CASRELELSDTQYF
- | TRBJ2-3 | 15 | - | TRBV5-5 | TGTGCCAGCAGCCGGGCCCTGGCCAGCACAGATACGCAGTATTTT | CASSRALASTDTQYF
TRBD1 | TRBJ1-1 | 14 | - | TRBV5-1 | TGTGCCAGCAGCTTGGAAGGGGGCAACACTGAAGCTTTCTTT | CASSLEGGNTEAFF
- | TRBJ1-6 | 13 | - | TRBV7-2 | TGTGCCAGCCGCGTCCATGGGATTTCACCCCTCCACTTT | CASRVHGISPLHF
- | TRBJ1-4 | 14 | few | TRBV10-3 | TGTGCCATCAGTGAGACAGTAACTAATGAAAAACTGTTTTTT | CAISETVTNEKLFF
- | TRBJ2-2 | 17 | few | TRBV7-8 | TGTGCCAGCAGCTTAAGTGGTAGCGGATTGAACACCGGGGAGCTGTTTTTT | CASSLSGSGLNTGELFF
- | TRBJ2-5 | 12 | - | TRBV9 | TGTGCCAGCAAGGGGGACGGAGAGACCCAGTACTTC | CASKGDGETQYF
- | TRBJ2-1 | 14 | few | TRBV4-3 | TGCGCCAGCAGCCAAGAGATGGGTCTCGGTGAGCAGTTCTTC | CASSQEMGLGEQFF
TRBD1 | TRBJ1-2 | 13 | few | TRBV19 | TGTGCCAGTAGTATGGGACAGGGCTATGGCTACACCTTC | CASSMGQGYGYTF
- | TRBJ2-1 | 16 | - | TRBV4-1 | TGCGCCAGCAGCCAAAGGGAGACAGGAGAGTACAATGAGCAGTTCTTC | CASSQRETGEYNEQFF
- | TRBJ1-5 | 16 | few | TRBV6-1 | TGTGCCAGCAGTGAACTCTCCTATAGGGGCAATCAGCCCCAGCATTTT | CASSELSYRGNQPQHF
TRBD1 | TRBJ2-5 | 15 | many | TRBV7-9 | TGTGCCAGCAGCCCCGGGACAGGGGAATTCGAGACCCAGTACTTC | CASSPGTGEFETQYF
TRBD1 | TRBJ1-1 | 13 | - | TRBV30 | TGTGCCTGGAGTACAGGGGGAAACACTGAAGCTTTCTTT | CAWSTGGNTEAFF
TRBD2 | TRBJ2-3 | 16 | many | TRBV28 | TGTGCCAGCAGTTTACTGGGCGGGGGGAGCACAGATACGCAGTATTTT | CASSLLGGGSTDTQYF